What follows are 20 T cell receptor beta chains derived from one specimen sequenced in a study of CD8 T cells in ankylosing spondylitis. Findings and limits, study-wide: Eight highly homologous variants formed a TCR beta motif that appeared characteristic of ankylosing spondylitis blood.

No antigen has been identified for these receptors. Each CDR3 protein is one row after TCRdb ran MiXCR on the 5' RACE reads. The sample lists 350,000 to 450,000 distinct CDR3 sequences, about 24% occurring once. Sequencing input: blood, either unsorted or a sorted T cell fraction (not recorded which). All receptors derive from a male donor with ankylosing spondylitis.

This chain joins TRBV5-1 and TRBJ2-3; 10 bases line up with TRBD1. The J segment lost 0 bases and the V segment lost 4 bases, leaving 11 bases of the junction unmatched. CDR3 length: 18 amino acids. Germline CDR1 SGHRS, CDR2 YFSETQ. The CDR3 protein is CASSLRGQGRGSTDTQYF. CDR3 nucleotide sequence: TGCGCCAGCAGCCTGAGGGGACAGGGGAGGGGGAGCACAGATACGCAGTATTTT. The full variable domain, with the rest looked up from reference TRBV5-1 and TRBJ2-3, is KAGVTQTPRYLIKTRGQQVTLSCSPISGHRSVSWYQQTPGQGLQFLFEYFSETQRNKGNFPGRFSGRQFSNSRSEMNVSTLELGDSALYLCASSLRGQGRGSTDTQYFGPGTRLTVL.

The chain couples TRBV11-2 to TRBJ1-2; a weak D match, TRBD1 (6 bases). CDR1 SGHAT and CDR2 FQNNGV come from the germline V gene. This CDR3 is built from 16 residues. The V end was cut by 2 bases, the J end by 3 bases, with 16 bases between. In nucleotides, the CDR3 is TGTGCCAGCAGCTTATCACAGGGCCTCCAGTACTATGGCTACACCTTC. Its protein product is CASSLSQGLQYYGYTF.

This clonotype was seen many times. The chain carries TRBV5-1 and TRBJ1-1; no clear D gene. V was shortened by 0 bases and J by 3 bases, with 6 bases between the two germline ends. Germline assignment: CDR1 SGHRS and CDR2 YFSETQ. CDR3 size: 13 residues. CDR3 in amino acids: CASSLDGDTEAFF. The CDR3, as DNA: TGCGCCAGCAGCTTGGATGGGGACACTGAAGCTTTCTTT.

This clonotype was observed a handful of times. V gene TRBV5-1 combines with J gene TRBJ2-1; D not certain. This CDR3 has 13 residues. In germline, CDR1 is SGHRS, CDR2 YFSETQ. The ends were cut back, 0 bases at V and 7 bases at J, with 8 bases in the middle. The CDR3 protein is CASSLALANEQFF. CDR3 nucleotides: TGCGCCAGCAGCTTGGCCTTGGCGAATGAGCAGTTCTTC.

There are a few counts of this clonotype. The chain combines TRBV12-3 or TRBV12-4 with TRBJ2-1, with D perhaps matching TRBD2 (5 bases). V lost 5 bases and J lost 4, with 24 bases in between. CDR3 length equals 18 residues. The DNA for the CDR3 is TGTGCCAGCAGTCCGTTCCGTCGACTAAATCGAGGGTACAATGAGCAGTTCTTC. Amino acids: CASSPFRRLNRGYNEQFF.

The table lists this clonotype with a count of one. The CDR3 sequence is CASSPPSGRSQETQYF. CDR3 sequence (DNA): TGTGCCAGCAGCCCCCCTAGCGGGAGGTCCCAAGAGACCCAGTACTTC. The J gene is TRBJ2-5, the V gene TRBV3-1, with 11 bases lining up with TRBD2. The CDR3 sequence is 16 residues long. V dropped 4 bases and J dropped 1; count of bases not matched to a gene: 5. CDR1 is LGHDT, CDR2 YNNKEL, per germline (reference sequence).

This chain uses TRBV16 with TRBJ1-1; D ambiguous. Trimming left V 0 bases short and J 4 bases short, with 12 bases between. Germline V gene sequence: CDR1 KGHSY, CDR2 FQNENV. CDR3 length equals 15 residues. CDR3 in DNA: TGTGCCAGCAGCCAATCGGGGTGGCGAGGCACTGAAGCTTTCTTT. It encodes CASSQSGWRGTEAFF.

The chain has TRBV20-1 and TRBJ1-3; D not resolved. Germline V gives CDR1 DFQATT, CDR2 SNEGSKA (reference sequence). V dropped 3 bases and J dropped 0 bases, with 12 bases sitting between them. There are 15 residues in the CDR3. As DNA, the CDR3 is TGCAGTGCTAGGCTCGGCGAACTCTCTGGAAACACCATATATTTT. As protein: CSARLGELSGNTIYF.

This clonotype was counted ten times or more. This chain joins TRBV20-1 and TRBJ2-1, with a weak D call TRBD2 (5 bases). CDR3 length: 13 residues. V was clipped by 5 bases and J by 3 bases, with 11 bases between them. CDR1 is DFQATT and CDR2 is SNEGSKA in the germline V gene (reference sequence). CDR3 sequence: CSAPGTIYNEQFF. The CDR3 DNA sequence: TGCAGTGCTCCGGGAACGATCTACAATGAGCAGTTCTTC.

V and J are TRBV29-1 and TRBJ1-3; 10 nucleotides line up with TRBD1. Germline V gene sequence: CDR1 SQVTM, CDR2 ANQGSEA. V trimming: 6 bases; J trimming: 5 bases; junction bases outside the gene matches: 7. CDR3 length: 14 amino acids. The CDR3 DNA reads TGCAGCGTCCGGGACAGGGGTGGAAGAAACACCATATATTTT. Translating gives CSVRDRGGRNTIYF.

This chain joins TRBV10-3 and TRBJ2-7; 7 bases agree with TRBD2. Per germline, CDR1 ENHRY and CDR2 SYGVKD. Trimming at V came to 4 bases and at J to 1 base, leaving 4 bases not matched to a gene. The CDR3 has 14 residues. The CDR3 DNA reads TGTGCCATCAGTGTGCGGGAGCGGTCCTACGAGCAGTACTTC. Its protein product is CAISVRERSYEQYF.

In nucleotides, the CDR3 is TGCAGTGCTAGAGGGAGGACTAGCTTCGATGAGCAGTTCTTC. As protein: CSARGRTSFDEQFF. V gene TRBV20-1 combines with J gene TRBJ2-1; 8 nucleotides match TRBD2. CDR3 length: 14 amino acids. Germline lookup yields CDR1 DFQATT and CDR2 SNEGSKA (reference sequence). The J segment lost 8 bases and the V segment lost 1 base, leaving 7 bases of the junction unmatched.

This clonotype has only a few counts. CDR3 sequence reads: CASSVATGLSGNTIYF. The CDR3 DNA is TGTGCCAGCAGCGTAGCGACAGGCCTCTCTGGAAACACCATATATTTT. The gene calls are TRBV9 and TRBJ1-3; D perhaps matches TRBD1 (6 bases). V lost 0 bases and J lost 0, with 10 bases in between. CDR3 length: 16 residues. Germline lookup yields CDR1 SGDLS and CDR2 YYNGEE.

The chain combines TRBV30 with TRBJ1-5, with D possibly being TRBD1 (5 bases). V was clipped by 4 bases and J by 4 bases, with 8 bases between them. The V gene's germline CDR1 is GTSNPN and CDR2 SVGIG (reference sequence). This CDR3 spans 12 amino acids. The CDR3 bases are TGTGCCTGGACACAGGATAATCAGCCCCAGCATTTT. It translates to CAWTQDNQPQHF. Combining the CDR3 with reference TRBV30 and TRBJ1-5 gives the whole variable domain SQTIHQWPATLVQPVGSPLSLECTVEGTSNPNLYWYRQAAGRGLQLLFYSVGIGQISSEVPQNLSASRPQDRQFILSSKKLLLSDSGFYLCAWTQDNQPQHFGDGTRLSIL.

The chain is built from TRBV2 and TRBJ2-1; D may be TRBD2 (6 bases). CDR1 and CDR2 (germline): SNHLY, FYNNEI. The CDR3 totals 14 residues. Trimming removed 5 bases from V and 4 bases from J, with 12 bases in between. The DNA for the CDR3 is TGTGCCAGCAGTTACGGGAGTCGGTACAATGAGCAGTTCTTC. This translates into CASSYGSRYNEQFF.

The chain couples TRBV3-1 to TRBJ2-3, with 7 bases that match TRBD2. CDR1 LGHDT and CDR2 YNNKEL come from the germline V gene (reference sequence). Germline trimming cut 7 bases from V and 1 base from J; bases unmatched to any gene: 20. This CDR3 is 19 amino acids long. This chain's CDR3 is CASTLSFPGGRFRTDTQYF. DNA for the CDR3: TGTGCCAGCACCCTTTCTTTCCCAGGCGGGAGATTTCGCACAGATACGCAGTATTTT.

This clonotype showed up many times. The chain combines TRBV10-3 with TRBJ1-1; possible D gene TRBD1, 5 bases. V dropped 8 bases and J dropped 0 bases, with 19 bases sitting between them. The germline V gene has CDR1 ENHRY and CDR2 SYGVKD. CDR3 length: 16 amino acids. This chain's CDR3 is CAIGPGGVRLNTEAFF. The CDR3 nucleotides are TGTGCCATCGGGCCTGGGGGGGTTCGCTTGAACACTGAAGCTTTCTTT.

The chain carries TRBV20-1 and TRBJ1-2; D uncertain. Looked up from germline, CDR1 is DFQATT and CDR2 is SNEGSKA (reference sequence). Trimming took 6 bases from V and 2 from J, leaving 10 bases between them. This CDR3 region has 12 residues. CDR3: CSAQETNYGYTF. CDR3 sequence (DNA): TGCAGTGCCCAAGAAACAAACTATGGCTACACCTTC.

The J gene is TRBJ2-1, the V gene TRBV3-1; 11 bases fit TRBD2. The CDR3 has 16 amino acids. Trimming at V came to 3 bases and at J to 6 bases, leaving 7 bases not matched to a gene. In germline, CDR1 is LGHDT, CDR2 YNNKEL (reference sequence). The CDR3 DNA is TGTGCCAGCAGCCACCTGGGACTAGCGGCCGGCAATGAGCAGTTCTTC. Residues: CASSHLGLAAGNEQFF.

This clonotype was observed a handful of times. The chain carries TRBV4-2 and TRBJ2-5; D uncertain. V shed 7 bases and J shed 2 bases, with 11 bases lying between them. This CDR3 has 13 residues. From germline, CDR1 is LGHNA and CDR2 YNFKEQ. The CDR3 protein is CASTFSPQETQYF. The CDR3 DNA reads TGTGCCAGCACTTTCTCTCCTCAAGAGACCCAGTACTTC.